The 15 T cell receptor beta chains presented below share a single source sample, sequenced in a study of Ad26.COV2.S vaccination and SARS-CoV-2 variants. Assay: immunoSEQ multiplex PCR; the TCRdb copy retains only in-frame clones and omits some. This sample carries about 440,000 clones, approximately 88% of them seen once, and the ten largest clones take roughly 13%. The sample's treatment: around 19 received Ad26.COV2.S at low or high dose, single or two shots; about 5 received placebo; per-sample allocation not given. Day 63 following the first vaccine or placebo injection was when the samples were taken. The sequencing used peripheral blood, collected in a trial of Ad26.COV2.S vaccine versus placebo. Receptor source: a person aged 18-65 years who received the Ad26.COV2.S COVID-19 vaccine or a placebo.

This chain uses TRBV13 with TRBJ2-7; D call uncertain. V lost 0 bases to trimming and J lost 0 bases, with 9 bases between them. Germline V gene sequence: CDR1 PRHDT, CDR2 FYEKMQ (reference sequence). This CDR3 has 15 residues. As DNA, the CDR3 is TGTGCCAGCAGCTTAGGGGCGGCTAGCTCCTACGAGCAGTACTTC. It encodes CASSLGAASSYEQYF. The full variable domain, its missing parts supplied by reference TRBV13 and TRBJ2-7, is AAGVIQSPRHLIKEKRETATLKCYPIPRHDTVYWYQQGPGQDPQFLISFYEKMQSDKGSIPDRFSAQQFSDYHSELNMSSLELGDSALYFCASSLGAASSYEQYFGPGTRLTVT.

The CDR3 is CASSLIRGDTQYF. DNA of the CDR3: TGTGCCAGCAGCCTGATCAGGGGGGATACGCAGTATTTT. This chain uses TRBV5-4 with TRBJ2-3; TRBD1 matches 7 bases. Trimming removed 4 bases from V and 6 bases from J; junction bases left unmatched: 5. CDR1 is SGHNT and CDR2 is YYREEE in the germline V gene (reference sequence). The CDR3 has 13 amino acids.

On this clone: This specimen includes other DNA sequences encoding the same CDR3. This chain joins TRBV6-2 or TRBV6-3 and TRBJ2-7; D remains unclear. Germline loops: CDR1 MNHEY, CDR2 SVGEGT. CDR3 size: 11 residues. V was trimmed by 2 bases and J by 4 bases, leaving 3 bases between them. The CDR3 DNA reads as TGTGCCAGCAGTTACCCTTACGAGCAGTACTTC. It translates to CASSYPYEQYF.

The CDR3 region is CSATPYNEQFF. The CDR3 DNA follows: TGCAGTGCAACCCCTTACAATGAGCAGTTCTTC. The chain uses TRBV20-1 and TRBJ2-1; D gene ambiguous. This CDR3 has 11 residues. V lost 6 bases and J lost 4, with 7 bases in between. Per the germline V gene, CDR1 is DFQATT and CDR2 is SNEGSKA (reference sequence).

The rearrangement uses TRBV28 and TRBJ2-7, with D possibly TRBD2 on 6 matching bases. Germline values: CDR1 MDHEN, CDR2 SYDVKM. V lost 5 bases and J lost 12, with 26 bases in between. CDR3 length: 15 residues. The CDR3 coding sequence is TGTGCCAGCAGTAGAATGGCGGCACTAGCCTCCACCTGGTACTTC. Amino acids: CASSRMAALASTWYF.

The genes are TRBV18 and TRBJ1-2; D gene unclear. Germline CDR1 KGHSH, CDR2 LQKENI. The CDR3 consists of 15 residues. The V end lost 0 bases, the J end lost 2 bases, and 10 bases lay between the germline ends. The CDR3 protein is CASSPPSRTNYGYTF. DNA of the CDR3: TGTGCCAGCTCACCACCGAGCAGGACCAACTATGGCTACACCTTC.

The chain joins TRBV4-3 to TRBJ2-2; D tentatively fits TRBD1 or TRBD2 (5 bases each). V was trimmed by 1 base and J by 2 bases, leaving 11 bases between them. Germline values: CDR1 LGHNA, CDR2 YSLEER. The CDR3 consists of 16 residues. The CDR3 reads CASSQAGTLNTGELFF. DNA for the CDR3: TGCGCCAGCAGCCAAGCCGGGACCCTTAACACCGGGGAGCTGTTTTTT.

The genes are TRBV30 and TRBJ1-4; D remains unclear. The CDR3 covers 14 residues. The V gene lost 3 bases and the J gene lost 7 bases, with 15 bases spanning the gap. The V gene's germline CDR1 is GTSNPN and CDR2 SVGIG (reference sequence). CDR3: CAWRGGRQAEKLFF. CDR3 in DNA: TGTGCCTGGAGGGGCGGGAGGCAAGCTGAAAAACTGTTTTTT.

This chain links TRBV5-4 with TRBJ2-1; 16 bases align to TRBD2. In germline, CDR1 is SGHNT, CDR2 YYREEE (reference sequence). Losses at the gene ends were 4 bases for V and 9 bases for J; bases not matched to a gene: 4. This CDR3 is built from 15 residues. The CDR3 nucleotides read TGTGCCAGCAGCCCGGGGACTAGCGGGAGGGGTGAGCAGTTCTTC. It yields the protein CASSPGTSGRGEQFF.

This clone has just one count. The CDR3 loop is CASSLDRGSYNEQFF. CDR3 nucleotides: TGTGCCAGCAGCTTAGACAGGGGCTCCTACAATGAGCAGTTCTTC. The chain combines TRBV11-3 with TRBJ2-1; D might be TRBD1 (6 bases). The CDR3 is made up of 15 amino acids. The V end was cut by 0 bases, the J end by 0 bases, with 6 bases between. The germline CDR1 and CDR2 sequences are SGHNT and YENEEA.

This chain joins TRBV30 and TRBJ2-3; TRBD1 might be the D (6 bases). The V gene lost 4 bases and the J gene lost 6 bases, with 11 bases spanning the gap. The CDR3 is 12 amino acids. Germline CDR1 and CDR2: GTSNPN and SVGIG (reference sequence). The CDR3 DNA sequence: TGTGCCTGGAAGACGAGGGGGGATACGCAGTATTTT. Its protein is CAWKTRGDTQYF.

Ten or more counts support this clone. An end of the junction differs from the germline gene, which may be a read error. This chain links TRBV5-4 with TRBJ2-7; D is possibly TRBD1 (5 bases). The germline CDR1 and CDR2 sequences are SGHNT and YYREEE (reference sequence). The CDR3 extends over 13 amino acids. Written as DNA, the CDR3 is TGTGCCAGCACCTTGGGGCATGATCGCGAGCAGTACTTC. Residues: CASTLGHDREQYF.

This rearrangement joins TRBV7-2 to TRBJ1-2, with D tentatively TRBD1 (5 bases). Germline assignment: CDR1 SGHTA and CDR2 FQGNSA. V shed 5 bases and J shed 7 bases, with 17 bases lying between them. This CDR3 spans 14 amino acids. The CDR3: CASSLNTGSVGYTF. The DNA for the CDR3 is TGTGCCAGCAGCCTTAACACAGGTTCGGTTGGCTACACCTTC.

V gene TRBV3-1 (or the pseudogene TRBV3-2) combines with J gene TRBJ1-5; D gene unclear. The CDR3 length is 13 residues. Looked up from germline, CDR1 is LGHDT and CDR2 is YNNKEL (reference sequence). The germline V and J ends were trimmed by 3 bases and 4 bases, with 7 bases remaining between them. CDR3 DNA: TGTGCCAGCAGCCAGAGCAGAAATCAGCCCCAGCATTTT. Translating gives CASSQSRNQPQHF.

This CDR3 reads CASSPRAARFYTEAFF. The CDR3 nucleotides read TGTGCCAGCTCACCACGGGCGGCGCGCTTCTACACTGAAGCTTTCTTT. This chain connects TRBV18 to TRBJ1-1; D remains ambiguous. Germline V gives CDR1 KGHSH, CDR2 LQKENI. Trimming stripped 1 base from V and 3 bases from J, with 15 bases between. The CDR3 runs to 16 residues.